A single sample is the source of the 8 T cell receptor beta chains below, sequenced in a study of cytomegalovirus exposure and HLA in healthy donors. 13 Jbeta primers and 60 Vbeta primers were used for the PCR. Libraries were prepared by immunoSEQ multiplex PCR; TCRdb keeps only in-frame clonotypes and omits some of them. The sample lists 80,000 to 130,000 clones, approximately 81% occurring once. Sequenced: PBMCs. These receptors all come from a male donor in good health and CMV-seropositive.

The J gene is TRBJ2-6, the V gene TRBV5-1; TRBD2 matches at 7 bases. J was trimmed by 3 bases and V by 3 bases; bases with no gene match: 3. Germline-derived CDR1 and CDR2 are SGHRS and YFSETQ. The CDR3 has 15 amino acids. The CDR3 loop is CASSWGGNGANVLTF. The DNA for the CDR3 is TGCGCCAGCAGCTGGGGAGGGAATGGGGCCAACGTCCTGACTTTC.

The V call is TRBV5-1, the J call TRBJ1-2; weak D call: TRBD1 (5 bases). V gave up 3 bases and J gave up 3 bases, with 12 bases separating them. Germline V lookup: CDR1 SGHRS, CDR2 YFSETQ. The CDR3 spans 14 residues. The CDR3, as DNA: TGCGCCAGCAGCTCGGGGGGGAGTTACTATGGCTACACCTTC. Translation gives CASSSGGSYYGYTF.

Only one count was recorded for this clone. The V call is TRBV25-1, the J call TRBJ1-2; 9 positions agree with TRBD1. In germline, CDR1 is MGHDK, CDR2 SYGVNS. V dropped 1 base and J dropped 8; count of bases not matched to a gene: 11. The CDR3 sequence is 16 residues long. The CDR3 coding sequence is TGTGCCAGCAGTGAATTGGGGACAGGGATCAATAGCGGCTACACCTTC. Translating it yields CASSELGTGINSGYTF.

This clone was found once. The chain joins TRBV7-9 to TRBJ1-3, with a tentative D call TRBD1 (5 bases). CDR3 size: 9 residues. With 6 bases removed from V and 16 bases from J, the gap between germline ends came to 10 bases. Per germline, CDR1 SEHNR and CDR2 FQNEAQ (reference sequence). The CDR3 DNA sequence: TGTGCCAGCAGTTCGGACATCTATTTT. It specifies CASSSDIYF.

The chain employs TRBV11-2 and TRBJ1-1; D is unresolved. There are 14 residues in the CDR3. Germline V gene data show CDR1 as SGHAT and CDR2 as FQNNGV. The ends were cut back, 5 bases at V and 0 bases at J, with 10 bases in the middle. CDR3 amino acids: CASSAGLLNTEAFF. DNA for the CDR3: TGTGCCAGCAGCGCAGGACTTTTGAACACTGAAGCTTTCTTT.

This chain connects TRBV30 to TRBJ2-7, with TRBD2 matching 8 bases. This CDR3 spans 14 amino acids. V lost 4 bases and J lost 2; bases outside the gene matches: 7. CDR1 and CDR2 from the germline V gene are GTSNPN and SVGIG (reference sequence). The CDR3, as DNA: TGTGCCTGGACCGGGGGGGTAGTTCCCTACGAGCAGTACTTC. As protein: CAWTGGVVPYEQYF.

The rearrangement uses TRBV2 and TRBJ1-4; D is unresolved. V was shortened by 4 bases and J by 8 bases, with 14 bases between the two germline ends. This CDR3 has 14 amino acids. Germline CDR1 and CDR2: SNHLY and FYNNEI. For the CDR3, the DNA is TGTGCCAGCAGTGCTCCACCGGGAGGGGAAAAACTGTTTTTT. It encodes CASSAPPGGEKLFF.

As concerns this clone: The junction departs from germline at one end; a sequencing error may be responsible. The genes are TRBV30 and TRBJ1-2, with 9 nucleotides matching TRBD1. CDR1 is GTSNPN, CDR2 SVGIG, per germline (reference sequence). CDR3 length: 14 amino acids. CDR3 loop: CAWSVPGQGFGCTF. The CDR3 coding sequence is TGTGCCTGGAGTGTACCGGGACAGGGATTTGGCTGCACCTTC.